A selection of T cell receptor beta chains follows, all from one sample in a study of T cell changes during pregnancy in multiple sclerosis. Assay: immunoSEQ multiplex PCR; the TCRdb copy retains only in-frame clones and omits some. Here the sample spans 50,000 to 70,000 clones, 80% to 95% being singletons. The specimen comprised peripheral blood, sampled in the second trimester of pregnancy. The source is a female donor with multiple sclerosis, enrolled in a pregnancy study. The CDR3 runs from the conserved cysteine through the conserved F or W. Size tells how often a clone was seen (once, few, many) or the class of an expanded clone, and some rows leave it out.

TRBV10-3	NA	TRBJ1-1	CAISEADRGVWTEAFF
TRBV5-4	NA	TRBJ1-1	CASSLIAGGNTEAFF
TRBV5-6	NA	TRBJ2-7	CASSLSPVYEQYF
TRBV19	NA	TRBJ1-2	CASSPSTVNYGYTF
TRBV5-6	NA	TRBJ1-2	CASSLGGTGQGYTF
TRBV28	NA	TRBJ2-2	CASSNGQGWAGELFF
TRBV6-1	NA	TRBJ1-1	CASSESGPLEAFF
TRBV7-9	NA	TRBJ2-7	CASSRHQALYF
TRBV15	NA	TRBJ2-7	CATSSKRERQQYF
TRBV27	NA	TRBJ2-7	CASSPSLAGETYEQYF
TRBV19	NA	TRBJ2-5	CASSIDPGGETQYF
TRBV10-1	NA	TRBJ2-3	CASSTSGGSTDTQYF
TRBV2	NA	TRBJ2-1	CASSEEASGNNEQFF
TRBV30	once	TRBJ2-7	CAWSVPTESSYEQYF
TRBV11-2	NA	TRBJ2-5	CASSLDLGAVPTQYF
TRBV6-5	NA	TRBJ2-5	CASSYLGVETQYF
TRBV4-1	NA	TRBJ1-2	CASSQGEGLGYGYTF
TRBV6-1	NA	TRBJ2-3	CATLMATAITDTQYF
TRBV7-9	NA	TRBJ1-4	CASSSHREGNEKLFF
TRBV5-4	NA	TRBJ1-1	CASSLGAGGYTEAFF
TRBV7-9	NA	TRBJ1-4	CASSPPQAGMNNEKLFF
TRBV30	NA	TRBJ1-2	CAWSMDRGAYGYTF
TRBV19	NA	TRBJ1-2	CASSIDGQVRGYTF
TRBV7-7	NA	TRBJ2-2	CASSQRGGENTGELFF
TRBV7-9	NA	TRBJ1-4	CASSRYIGGNEKLFF
TRBV7-9	NA	TRBJ2-7	CASSYSNGEQYF
TRBV4-2	NA	TRBJ1-4	CASSQDPQGGNEKLFF
TRBV7-3	NA	TRBJ2-2	CASSYPSGTTGELFF
TRBV9	NA	TRBJ1-2	CASSVEARSRGYHYGYTF
TRBV30	NA	TRBJ2-1	CAWSVLMGANNEQFF
TRBV4-1	NA	TRBJ2-7	CASSQSPTGSEEQYF
TRBV9	NA	TRBJ1-2	CASSVASSGTVYGYTF
TRBV5-1	NA	TRBJ1-2	CASSLSSRDDGGKAF
TRBV28	NA	TRBJ2-2	CASRSTGDTGELFF
TRBV7-9	NA	TRBJ2-7	CASSPRGTFNEQYF
TRBV27	NA	TRBJ2-5	CASRPRGGWETQYF
TRBV20-1	NA	TRBJ1-1	CSAPTSVWAFF
TRBV7-2	NA	TRBJ2-7	CASSQGGGANYEQYF
TRBV27	NA	TRBJ1-2	CASQSGRAGGYTF
TRBV6-5	NA	TRBJ1-3	CASSYPGDGNTIYF